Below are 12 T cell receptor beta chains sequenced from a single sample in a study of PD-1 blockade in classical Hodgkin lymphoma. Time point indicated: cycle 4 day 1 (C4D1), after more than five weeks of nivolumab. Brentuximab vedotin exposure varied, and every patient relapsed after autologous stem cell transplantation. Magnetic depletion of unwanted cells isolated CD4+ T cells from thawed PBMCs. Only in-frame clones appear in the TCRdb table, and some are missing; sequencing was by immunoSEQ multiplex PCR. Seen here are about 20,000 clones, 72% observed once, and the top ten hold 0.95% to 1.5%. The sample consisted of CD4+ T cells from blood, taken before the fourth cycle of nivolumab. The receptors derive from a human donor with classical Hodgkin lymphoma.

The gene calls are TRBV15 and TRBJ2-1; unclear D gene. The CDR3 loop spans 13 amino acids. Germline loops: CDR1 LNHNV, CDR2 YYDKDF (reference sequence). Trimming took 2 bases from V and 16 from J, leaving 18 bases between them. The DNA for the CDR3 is TGTGCCACCAGCAGACCCACACCGACGAAGGTATTCTTC. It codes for CATSRPTPTKVFF.

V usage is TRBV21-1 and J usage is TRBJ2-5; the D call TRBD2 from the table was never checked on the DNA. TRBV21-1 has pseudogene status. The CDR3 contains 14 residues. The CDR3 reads CASPQVGGSETQYF. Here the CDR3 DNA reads TGTGCCAGCCCTCAAGTTGGAGGCTCGGAGACCCAGTACTTC.

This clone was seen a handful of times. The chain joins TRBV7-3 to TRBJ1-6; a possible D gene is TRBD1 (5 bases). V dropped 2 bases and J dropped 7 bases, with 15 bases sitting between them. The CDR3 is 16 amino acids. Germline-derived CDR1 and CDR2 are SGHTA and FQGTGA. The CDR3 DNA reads TGTGCCAGCAGCTTAGCCGGGACCGGAGTGAATTCACCCCTCCACTTT. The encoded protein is CASSLAGTGVNSPLHF.

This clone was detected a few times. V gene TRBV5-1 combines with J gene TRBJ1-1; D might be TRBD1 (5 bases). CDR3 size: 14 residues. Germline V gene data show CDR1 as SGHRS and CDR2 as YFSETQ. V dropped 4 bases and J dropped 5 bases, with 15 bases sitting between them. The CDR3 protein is CASSLMEGRTEAFF. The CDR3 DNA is TGCGCCAGCAGCCTGATGGAGGGGAGAACTGAAGCTTTCTTT.

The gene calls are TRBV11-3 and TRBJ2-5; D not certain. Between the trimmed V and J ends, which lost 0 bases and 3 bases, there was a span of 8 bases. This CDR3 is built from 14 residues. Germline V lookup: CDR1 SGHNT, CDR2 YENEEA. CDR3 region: CASSLERAEETQYF. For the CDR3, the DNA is TGTGCCAGCAGCTTAGAACGGGCAGAAGAGACCCAGTACTTC.

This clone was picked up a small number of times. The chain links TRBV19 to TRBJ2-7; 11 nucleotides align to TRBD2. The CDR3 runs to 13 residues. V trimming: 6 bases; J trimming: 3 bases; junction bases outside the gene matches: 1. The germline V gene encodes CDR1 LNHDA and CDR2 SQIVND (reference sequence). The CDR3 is CASRGTSGYEQYF. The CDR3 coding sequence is TGTGCCAGTAGAGGGACTAGCGGCTACGAGCAGTACTTC.

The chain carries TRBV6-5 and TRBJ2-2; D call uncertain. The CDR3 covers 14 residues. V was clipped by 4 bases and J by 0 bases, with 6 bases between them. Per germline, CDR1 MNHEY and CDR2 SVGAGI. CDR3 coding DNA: TGTGCCAGCAGTTTCTCCTCGAACACCGGGGAGCTGTTTTTT. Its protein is CASSFSSNTGELFF.

CDR3 sequence (DNA): TGTGCCAGCAGCACAACGACTAGCGGGGGAAACGAGCAGTACTTC. This gives the protein CASSTTTSGGNEQYF. The V call is TRBV5-6, the J call TRBJ2-7; 12 nucleotides agree with TRBD2. Germline CDR1 is SGHDT and CDR2 is YYEEEE. CDR3 length: 15 residues. Trimming took 4 bases from V and 5 from J; bases not matched to a gene: 7.

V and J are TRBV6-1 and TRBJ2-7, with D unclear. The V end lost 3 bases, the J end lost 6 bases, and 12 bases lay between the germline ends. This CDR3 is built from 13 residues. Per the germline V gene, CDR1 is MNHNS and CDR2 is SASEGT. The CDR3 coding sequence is TGTGCCAGCAGTGATCGAGGATCAGGCGAGCAGTACTTC. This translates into CASSDRGSGEQYF.

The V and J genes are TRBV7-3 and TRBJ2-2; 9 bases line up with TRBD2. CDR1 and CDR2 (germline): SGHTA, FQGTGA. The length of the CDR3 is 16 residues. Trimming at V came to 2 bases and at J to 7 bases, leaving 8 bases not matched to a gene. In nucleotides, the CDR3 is TGTGCCAGCAGCTTAGGCCTTAGCGGGGGTGTCGGGGAGCTGTTTTTT. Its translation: CASSLGLSGGVGELFF.

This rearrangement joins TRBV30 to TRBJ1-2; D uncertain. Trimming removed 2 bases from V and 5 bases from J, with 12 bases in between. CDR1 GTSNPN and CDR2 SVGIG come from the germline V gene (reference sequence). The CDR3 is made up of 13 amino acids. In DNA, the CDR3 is TGTGCCTGGAGTCCGCCCCCTTGGTATGGCTACACCTTC. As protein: CAWSPPPWYGYTF.

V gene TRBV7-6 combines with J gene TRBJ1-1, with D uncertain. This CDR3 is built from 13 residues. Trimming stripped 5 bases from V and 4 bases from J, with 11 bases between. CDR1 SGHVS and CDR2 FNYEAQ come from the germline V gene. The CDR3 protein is CASSRRVGTEAFF. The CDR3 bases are TGTGCCAGCAGCCGACGGGTGGGCACTGAAGCTTTCTTT. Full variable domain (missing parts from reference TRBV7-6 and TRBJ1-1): GAGVSQSPRYKVTKRGQDVALRCDPISGHVSLYWYRQALGQGPEFLTYFNYEAQQDKSGLPNDRFSAERPEGSISTLTIQRTEQRDSAMYRCASSRRVGTEAFFGQGTRLTVV.